The T cell receptor (beta chain) described here comes from a study of immune evolution from preneoplasia to lung adenocarcinoma. Sequencing used immunoSEQ multiplex PCR; TCRdb keeps in-frame clones, though not all of them. The sample contains about 14,000 clones, less than 90% of which appear only once. The CDR3 totals 15 residues. V lost 0 bases to trimming and J lost 7 bases, with 17 bases between them. Per germline, CDR1 SGHDT and CDR2 YYEEEE. Material for sequencing was FFPE lung adenocarcinoma in situ tissue. The J gene is TRBJ2-7, the V gene TRBV5-6; possible D gene TRBD1, 6 bases. The clonotype was recovered from a donor aged 70 or over with lung adenocarcinoma. The CDR3 here is CASSLATGYRLEQYF. The DNA of the CDR3 is TGTGCCAGCAGCTTGGCCACAGGGTACCGCCTAGAGCAGTACTTC.